This is a list of T cell receptor beta chains from one sample in a study of blood T cell repertoires in COVID-19. Repertoires were generated with immunoSEQ multiplex PCR, while TCRdb's copy carries only in-frame clones and drops some. The sample has fewer than 400,000 clones, 85% to 95% seen once; the top ten hold approximately 4.1%. The sample was PBMCs or T cells enriched from blood (not recorded which). Every receptor here comes from a woman aged 30 to 39 who had been exposed to COVID-19. The CDR3 runs from the conserved cysteine through the conserved F or W. D genes are given only for firm matches. Rows give clone size only sometimes, using once, few, many, or a class for an expanded clone.

TRBV5-1,-,TRBJ1-6,-,CASSLAWQGTSPLHF,TGCGCCAGCAGCTTGGCCTGGCAGGGTACTTCACCCCTCCACTTT
TRBV19,-,TRBJ2-5,TRBD2,CASRPLAGAQETQYF,TGTGCCAGTAGGCCCCTAGCGGGGGCCCAAGAGACCCAGTACTTC
TRBV15,-,TRBJ2-2,-,CATRATSNTGELFF,TGTGCCACCAGGGCCACATCCAACACCGGGGAGCTGTTTTTT
TRBV7-8,-,TRBJ2-6,-,CASERIRSGANVLTF,TGTGCCAGCGAAAGAATCCGGTCTGGGGCCAACGTCCTGACTTTC
TRBV5-1,-,TRBJ1-3,TRBD1,CASGGTDSGNTIYF,TGCGCCAGCGGCGGGACAGACTCTGGAAACACCATATATTTT
TRBV18,-,TRBJ1-1,-,CASSPVSLEGTEAFF,TGTGCCAGCTCACCGGTTTCGTTAGAGGGCACTGAAGCTTTCTTT
TRBV4-2,-,TRBJ1-1,-,CASSQDGTMNTEAFF,TGTGCCAGCAGCCAAGATGGCACAATGAACACTGAAGCTTTCTTT
TRBV12-3/TRBV12-4,-,TRBJ1-5,TRBD1,CASRSNRGFHF,TGTGCCAGCAGGTCTAACAGGGGTTTCCATTTT
TRBV7-6,-,TRBJ1-4,-,CASSLEPGLGEKLFF,TGTGCCAGCAGCTTAGAACCGGGACTGGGTGAAAAACTGTTTTTT
TRBV3-1/TRBV3-2,-,TRBJ1-1,-,CASSQDSKTARLW,TGTGCCAGCAGCCAAGATTCGAAGACGGCGAGGCTTTGG
TRBV29-1,-,TRBJ2-1,TRBD2,CSVEGNRLAGGSSYNEQFF,TGCAGCGTTGAAGGTAACCGACTAGCGGGGGGAAGCTCCTACAATGAGCAGTTCTTC
TRBV7-9,-,TRBJ1-3,-,CASSFIDRSSGNTIYF,TGTGCCAGCAGCTTCATTGACAGGAGCTCTGGAAACACCATATATTTT
TRBV21-1,-,TRBJ1-2,-,CANAQGKDYGYTF,TGTGCCAACGCACAGGGGAAGGACTATGGCTACACCTTC
TRBV21-1,-,TRBJ1-1,-,CASSLTRDRLHTEAFF,TGTGCCAGCAGCTTAACCCGGGACAGACTTCACACTGAAGCTTTCTTT
TRBV7-2,-,TRBJ2-3,TRBD2,CASSPRGGSTDTQYF,TGTGCCAGCAGCCCTCGGGGGGGCTCCACAGATACGCAGTATTTT
TRBV24-1,-,TRBJ1-1,-,CATSDSGAAFF,TGTGCCACCAGTGATTCAGGGGCAGCTTTCTTT
TRBV6-4,-,TRBJ1-2,TRBD1,CASSDASGTGGYYGYTF,TGTGCCAGCAGTGACGCATCCGGGACAGGGGGCTACTATGGCTACACCTTC
TRBV9,-,TRBJ2-3,TRBD2,CASTTSGGATDTQYF,TGTGCCAGCACCACTAGCGGGGGGGCCACAGATACGCAGTATTTT
TRBV7-9,-,TRBJ1-2,-,CASSSSVRYYGYTF,TGTGCCAGCAGCTCCTCTGTACGGTACTATGGCTACACCTTC
TRBV29-1,-,TRBJ1-5,-,CSALTGHNQPQHF,TGCAGCGCCTTGACAGGCCACAATCAGCCCCAGCATTTT
TRBV7-6,once,TRBJ1-5,-,CASSLQAGRNQPQHF,TGTGCCAGCAGCTTACAAGCGGGTAGGAATCAGCCCCAGCATTTT
TRBV5-6,-,TRBJ1-2,TRBD1,CASSQTGNAGYYGYTF,TGTGCCAGCAGCCAGACAGGGAATGCCGGTTATTATGGCTACACCTTC
TRBV21-1,-,TRBJ2-5,-,CASSQGGGGKQQIKETQYF,TGTGCCAGCAGCCAAGGGGGCGGGGGGAAACAACAAATAAAAGAGACCCAGTACTTC
TRBV6-2/TRBV6-3,-,TRBJ2-5,-,CASSYSRMRAQETQYF,TGTGCCAGCAGTTACTCTAGGATGAGGGCCCAAGAGACCCAGTACTTC
TRBV12-3/TRBV12-4,few,TRBJ1-2,TRBD1,CASSPQGSYGYTF,TGTGCCAGCAGCCCACAGGGGAGCTATGGCTACACCTTC
TRBV3-1/TRBV3-2,-,TRBJ1-4,TRBD1,CASTQDRGRSEKLFF,TGTGCCAGCACCCAGGACAGGGGGCGCAGTGAAAAACTGTTTTTT
TRBV27,-,TRBJ1-2,TRBD1,CASSPLYRDRGIDPYGYTF,TGTGCCAGCAGTCCACTTTACCGGGACAGGGGGATAGACCCCTATGGCTACACCTTC
TRBV19,-,TRBJ2-3,TRBD2,CASSSTLGVAGAYDTQYF,TGTGCCAGTAGTTCAACCCTCGGGGTAGCGGGGGCCTATGATACGCAGTATTTT
TRBV5-6,-,TRBJ2-3,TRBD2,CASSSTPSGGLSTDTQYF,TGTGCCAGCAGCTCCACTCCTAGCGGGGGGCTTAGCACAGATACGCAGTATTTT
TRBV19,once,TRBJ2-3,TRBD2,CASRGEGSTDTQYF,TGTGCCAGTCGAGGGGAGGGGAGCACAGATACGCAGTATTTT
TRBV7-9,few,TRBJ2-7,-,CASSPPRGTAAYEQYF,TGTGCCAGCAGCCCCCCTAGGGGGACCGCAGCCTACGAGCAGTACTTC
TRBV9,-,TRBJ1-3,-,CASSVAAAGLISGNTIYF,TGTGCCAGCAGCGTCGCCGCGGCGGGGTTAATCTCTGGAAACACCATATATTTT
TRBV6-1,-,TRBJ1-6,TRBD1,CASSEAGTVYNSPLHF,TGTGCCAGCAGTGAAGCCGGGACAGTTTATAATTCACCCCTCCACTTT
TRBV2,-,TRBJ1-2,-,CASSRGGNYGYTF,TGTGCCAGCAGCCGAGGGGGTAACTATGGCTACACCTTC
TRBV25-1,-,TRBJ1-1,-,CASTPAQTVNTEAFF,TGTGCCAGCACTCCCGCACAGACAGTGAACACTGAAGCTTTCTTT
TRBV4-2,-,TRBJ2-7,TRBD2,CASSLGTSGTYEQYF,TGTGCCAGCAGCCTAGGGACTAGCGGTACCTACGAGCAGTACTTC
TRBV5-4,-,TRBJ2-7,TRBD1,CAILDRGHGEQYF,TGTGCCATCCTCGACAGGGGCCACGGCGAGCAGTACTTC
TRBV5-1,once,TRBJ2-1,-,CASTYDDRGWTYNEQFF,TGCGCCAGCACCTACGACGATAGGGGATGGACCTACAATGAGCAGTTCTTC
TRBV5-1,-,TRBJ2-1,TRBD2,CASSPMTSDSYNEQFF,TGCGCCAGCAGCCCGATGACTAGCGACTCCTACAATGAGCAGTTCTTC
TRBV7-2,-,TRBJ1-5,TRBD1,CASSTLTGTSNQPQHF,TGTGCCAGCAGCACATTGACAGGGACTAGCAATCAGCCCCAGCATTTT
TRBV6-2/TRBV6-3,-,TRBJ1-5,TRBD1,CASSYSKHPGQGFVYSQPQHF,TGTGCCAGCAGTTACTCGAAGCACCCGGGACAGGGGTTCGTCTATAGTCAGCCCCAGCATTTT